Sequencing of this T cell receptor beta chain was carried out in a study of cytomegalovirus exposure and HLA in healthy donors. Overall study context: The same platform used for the roughly 650 first-cohort repertoires was also used for the approximately 120 validation repertoires, as a later analysis reported. Study-level points and caveats: Reports indicated that the classifier achieved high specificity and sensitivity in diagnosing cytomegalovirus status. Subsequent analysis found a tendency for first-cohort TCR clusters to co-occur within the 95 to 150 validation repertoires. In vitro data verified a few CMV-associated chains as specific for CMV antigens.

The protocol was immunoSEQ multiplex PCR, while the TCRdb copy is restricted to in-frame clones and leaves out a portion. The table shows 50,000 to 65,000 clones, with around 90% occurring only once. V shed 4 bases and J shed 5 bases, with 18 bases lying between them. Germline V gene lookup returns CDR1 SGHNT and CDR2 YYREEE (reference sequence). This CDR3 has 15 amino acids. Of note for this clone: The antigen is undetermined.

The source of this sequence is a woman aged 18-30 years in good health and CMV-seropositive. The chain combines TRBV5-4 with TRBJ1-1; TRBD1 is a possible D gene (5 bases). Material: PBMCs. As DNA, the CDR3 is TGTGCCAGCAGCGGCCCTGGGGGGGAGGGTACTGAAGCTTTCTTT. It codes for CASSGPGGEGTEAFF.